Listed below are T cell receptor beta chains from one sample, sequenced in a study of Ad26.COV2.S vaccination and SARS-CoV-2 variants. Only in-frame clones appear in the TCRdb table, and some are missing; sequencing was by immunoSEQ multiplex PCR. The sample lists more than 350,000 clones; approximately 90% were seen once. The input for sequencing was peripheral blood, taken in a trial of Ad26.COV2.S vaccine versus placebo. The receptors come from a person aged 18-60 years who received the Ad26.COV2.S COVID-19 vaccine or a placebo. The conserved cysteine and the conserved F or W are not part of the CDR3 here. The D gene is left open where the match is weak.

D: -; J: TRBJ1-1; V: TRBV12-3/TRBV12-4; CDR3: ASTRRLNTEAF
D: -; J: TRBJ2-2; V: TRBV4-3; CDR3: ASSQVSSSTGELF
D: TRBD1; J: TRBJ1-2; V: TRBV6-2/TRBV6-3; CDR3: ASSDRVSANYGYT
D: TRBD1; J: TRBJ2-4; V: TRBV30; CDR3: ALDRVAKNIQY
D: -; J: TRBJ1-2; V: TRBV6-5; CDR3: ASRGSRDGYT
D: -; J: TRBJ1-5; V: TRBV6-2/TRBV6-3; CDR3: ASSYYGNQPQH
D: -; J: TRBJ1-1; V: TRBV6-6; CDR3: ASVGDNTEAF
D: TRBD2; J: TRBJ2-5; V: TRBV4-1; CDR3: ASSQGGRAGETQY
D: TRBD1; J: TRBJ2-3; V: TRBV29-1; CDR3: SVFGQGRSDTQY
D: TRBD2; J: TRBJ2-1; V: TRBV5-1; CDR3: ASSSGLATHNEQF
D: TRBD1; J: TRBJ2-3; V: TRBV27; CDR3: ASSLLTGGYGTDTQY
D: TRBD2; J: TRBJ2-3; V: TRBV7-2; CDR3: ASSLVAGAPPRTDTQY
D: -; J: TRBJ2-1; V: TRBV11-3; CDR3: ASRRDSDNEQF
D: -; J: TRBJ1-3; V: TRBV6-6; CDR3: ASSSPGTHGNTIY
D: -; J: TRBJ2-3; V: TRBV28; CDR3: ASSFTRATDTQY
D: -; J: TRBJ2-5; V: TRBV18; CDR3: ASSRESQETQY
D: -; J: TRBJ2-7; V: TRBV4-3; CDR3: ASSQDLGVRVSSYEQY
D: -; J: TRBJ2-7; V: TRBV27; CDR3: ASRRGYYEQY
D: -; J: TRBJ2-7; V: TRBV29-1; CDR3: SVVLDRAYEQY
D: -; J: TRBJ2-7; V: TRBV4-3; CDR3: ASSHGVTYEQY
D: TRBD2; J: TRBJ2-3; V: TRBV5-1; CDR3: ASSPPAGGADTQY
D: -; J: TRBJ2-7; V: TRBV30; CDR3: AWSWIAAEQY
D: -; J: TRBJ2-7; V: TRBV5-1; CDR3: ASSLRLPPNYEQY
D: TRBD2; J: TRBJ2-1; V: TRBV5-6; CDR3: ASSLEAVAGYNEQF
D: -; J: TRBJ2-7; V: TRBV5-1; CDR3: ASRIDRGEQY
D: -; J: TRBJ2-1; V: TRBV3-1/TRBV3-2; CDR3: ASSQEFRGNNEQF
D: -; J: TRBJ2-7; V: TRBV13; CDR3: ASSLAPSSYEQY
D: -; J: TRBJ2-3; V: TRBV19; CDR3: ASSVGLALDTQY
D: -; J: TRBJ2-2; V: TRBV11-2; CDR3: ASSLRPWDTGELF
D: -; J: TRBJ2-7; V: TRBV19; CDR3: ASSPEGGSEQY
D: -; J: TRBJ2-1; V: TRBV18; CDR3: ASSPRQGGADEQF
D: TRBD2; J: TRBJ2-1; V: TRBV9; CDR3: ASSNSGRAIDEQF
D: -; J: TRBJ1-2; V: TRBV3-1/TRBV3-2; CDR3: ASSLDRWSGYT
D: -; J: TRBJ1-2; V: TRBV28; CDR3: ASSLVAPKGYT
D: TRBD2; J: TRBJ2-4; V: TRBV4-3; CDR3: ASSQDSRLALLAKNIQY
D: TRBD1; J: TRBJ1-1; V: TRBV19; CDR3: ASQSGTGLRTEAF
D: -; J: TRBJ1-2; V: TRBV6-5; CDR3: ASSRAQGGYT
D: -; J: TRBJ1-2; V: TRBV7-9; CDR3: ASSSYGTTDYGYT
D: -; J: TRBJ2-7; V: TRBV21-1; CDR3: ASSHNPRTGGAGGYEQY
D: -; J: TRBJ2-5; V: TRBV25-1; CDR3: ASSLGAGVRETQY
D: -; J: TRBJ2-2; V: TRBV7-3; CDR3: ASSFITGELF
D: -; J: TRBJ1-1; V: TRBV10-3; CDR3: AISESQWRGRTEAF
D: -; J: TRBJ2-1; V: TRBV4-2; CDR3: ASSQEPSVPSTPYNEQF
D: TRBD2; J: TRBJ2-1; V: TRBV27; CDR3: ASSIAGDGYNEQF
D: TRBD1; J: TRBJ2-1; V: TRBV6-2/TRBV6-3; CDR3: ASSYPDRRQTNEQF
D: TRBD1; J: TRBJ1-3; V: TRBV10-3; CDR3: AISDRGRGGNTIY
D: -; J: TRBJ2-3; V: TRBV10-3; CDR3: AISVAGASTDTQY
D: -; J: TRBJ2-7; V: TRBV6-5; CDR3: ASSYSGIRSSYEQY
D: TRBD2; J: TRBJ2-1; V: TRBV11-2; CDR3: ASSKLAGAEYEQF
D: -; J: TRBJ1-5; V: TRBV2; CDR3: ASSENSNQPQH
D: TRBD2; J: TRBJ2-3; V: TRBV7-9; CDR3: ASSPGGSTDTQY
D: -; J: TRBJ2-7; V: TRBV29-1; CDR3: SAPTAGQAIEQY
D: -; J: TRBJ2-3; V: TRBV6-5; CDR3: ASSPLVGDTQY